This T cell receptor (beta chain) was recovered during a study of response to subunit inactivated influenza vaccine listed by TCRdb under 2018. In the study overall: Deep quantitative T cell receptor repertoire profiling was used in the study to track responses to a trivalent subunit inactivated influenza vaccine.

Here is what the overall study found, with its caveats: According to the authors, only a limited number of new T cells may be recruited by each seasonal influenza vaccination.

Receptor libraries were prepared by RT-PCR. The sequencer was an Illumina HiSeq 2500. TCRdb trimmed the raw reads at Q25, called clones with MiXCR and kept productive beta chains. Each entry merges the rows of one CDR3 protein and shows their most common DNA and genes. Present in this sample are fewer than 650,000 distinct CDR3 sequences, roughly 13% of which were seen just once. Jointly, the top ten make up approximately 14% of the sample. The germline V gene yields SQVTM for CDR1 and ANQGSEA for CDR2. The CDR3 sequence holds 14 residues, the cysteine and phenylalanine included. Just CDR3 DNA is preserved here, 42 bases in frame from base 1. The germline V end is reduced by 6 bases and the J end by 6 bases; junction bases left unmatched: 13. The sample's time point label is to be understood as: more than 35 days after influenza vaccine administration. This clonotype was observed a handful of times. This receptor's antigen is unknown. It has no much larger one-base neighbor in the sample; base qualities were not kept.

This sequence originates from a man in his fifties or sixties who received an inactivated influenza vaccine. Donor details come from another sample of the same person, matched by shared clones. The sample was PBMCs from blood, taken 35 to 45 days after vaccination. The V and J segments used are TRBV29-1 and TRBJ2-7, and 8 junction bases match TRBD2. CDR3 reads: CSVGPGLGRSEQYF. DNA sequence: TGCAGCGTAGGACCGGGACTAGGACGATCCGAGCAGTACTTC.